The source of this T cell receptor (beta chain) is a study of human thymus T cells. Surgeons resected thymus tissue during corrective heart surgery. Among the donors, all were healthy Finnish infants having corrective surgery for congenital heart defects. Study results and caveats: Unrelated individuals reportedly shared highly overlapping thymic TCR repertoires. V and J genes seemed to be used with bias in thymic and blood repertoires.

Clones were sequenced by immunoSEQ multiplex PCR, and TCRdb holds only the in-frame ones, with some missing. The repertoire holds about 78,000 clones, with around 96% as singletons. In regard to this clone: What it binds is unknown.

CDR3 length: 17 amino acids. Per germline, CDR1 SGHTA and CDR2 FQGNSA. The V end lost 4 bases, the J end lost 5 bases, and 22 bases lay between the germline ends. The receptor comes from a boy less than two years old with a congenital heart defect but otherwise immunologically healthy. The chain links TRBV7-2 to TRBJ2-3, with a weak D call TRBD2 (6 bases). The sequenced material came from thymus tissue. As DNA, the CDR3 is TGTGCCAGCAGCTCATCCGATACTAGCCGGAGTGGAGATACGCAGTATTTT. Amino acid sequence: CASSSSDTSRSGDTQYF.